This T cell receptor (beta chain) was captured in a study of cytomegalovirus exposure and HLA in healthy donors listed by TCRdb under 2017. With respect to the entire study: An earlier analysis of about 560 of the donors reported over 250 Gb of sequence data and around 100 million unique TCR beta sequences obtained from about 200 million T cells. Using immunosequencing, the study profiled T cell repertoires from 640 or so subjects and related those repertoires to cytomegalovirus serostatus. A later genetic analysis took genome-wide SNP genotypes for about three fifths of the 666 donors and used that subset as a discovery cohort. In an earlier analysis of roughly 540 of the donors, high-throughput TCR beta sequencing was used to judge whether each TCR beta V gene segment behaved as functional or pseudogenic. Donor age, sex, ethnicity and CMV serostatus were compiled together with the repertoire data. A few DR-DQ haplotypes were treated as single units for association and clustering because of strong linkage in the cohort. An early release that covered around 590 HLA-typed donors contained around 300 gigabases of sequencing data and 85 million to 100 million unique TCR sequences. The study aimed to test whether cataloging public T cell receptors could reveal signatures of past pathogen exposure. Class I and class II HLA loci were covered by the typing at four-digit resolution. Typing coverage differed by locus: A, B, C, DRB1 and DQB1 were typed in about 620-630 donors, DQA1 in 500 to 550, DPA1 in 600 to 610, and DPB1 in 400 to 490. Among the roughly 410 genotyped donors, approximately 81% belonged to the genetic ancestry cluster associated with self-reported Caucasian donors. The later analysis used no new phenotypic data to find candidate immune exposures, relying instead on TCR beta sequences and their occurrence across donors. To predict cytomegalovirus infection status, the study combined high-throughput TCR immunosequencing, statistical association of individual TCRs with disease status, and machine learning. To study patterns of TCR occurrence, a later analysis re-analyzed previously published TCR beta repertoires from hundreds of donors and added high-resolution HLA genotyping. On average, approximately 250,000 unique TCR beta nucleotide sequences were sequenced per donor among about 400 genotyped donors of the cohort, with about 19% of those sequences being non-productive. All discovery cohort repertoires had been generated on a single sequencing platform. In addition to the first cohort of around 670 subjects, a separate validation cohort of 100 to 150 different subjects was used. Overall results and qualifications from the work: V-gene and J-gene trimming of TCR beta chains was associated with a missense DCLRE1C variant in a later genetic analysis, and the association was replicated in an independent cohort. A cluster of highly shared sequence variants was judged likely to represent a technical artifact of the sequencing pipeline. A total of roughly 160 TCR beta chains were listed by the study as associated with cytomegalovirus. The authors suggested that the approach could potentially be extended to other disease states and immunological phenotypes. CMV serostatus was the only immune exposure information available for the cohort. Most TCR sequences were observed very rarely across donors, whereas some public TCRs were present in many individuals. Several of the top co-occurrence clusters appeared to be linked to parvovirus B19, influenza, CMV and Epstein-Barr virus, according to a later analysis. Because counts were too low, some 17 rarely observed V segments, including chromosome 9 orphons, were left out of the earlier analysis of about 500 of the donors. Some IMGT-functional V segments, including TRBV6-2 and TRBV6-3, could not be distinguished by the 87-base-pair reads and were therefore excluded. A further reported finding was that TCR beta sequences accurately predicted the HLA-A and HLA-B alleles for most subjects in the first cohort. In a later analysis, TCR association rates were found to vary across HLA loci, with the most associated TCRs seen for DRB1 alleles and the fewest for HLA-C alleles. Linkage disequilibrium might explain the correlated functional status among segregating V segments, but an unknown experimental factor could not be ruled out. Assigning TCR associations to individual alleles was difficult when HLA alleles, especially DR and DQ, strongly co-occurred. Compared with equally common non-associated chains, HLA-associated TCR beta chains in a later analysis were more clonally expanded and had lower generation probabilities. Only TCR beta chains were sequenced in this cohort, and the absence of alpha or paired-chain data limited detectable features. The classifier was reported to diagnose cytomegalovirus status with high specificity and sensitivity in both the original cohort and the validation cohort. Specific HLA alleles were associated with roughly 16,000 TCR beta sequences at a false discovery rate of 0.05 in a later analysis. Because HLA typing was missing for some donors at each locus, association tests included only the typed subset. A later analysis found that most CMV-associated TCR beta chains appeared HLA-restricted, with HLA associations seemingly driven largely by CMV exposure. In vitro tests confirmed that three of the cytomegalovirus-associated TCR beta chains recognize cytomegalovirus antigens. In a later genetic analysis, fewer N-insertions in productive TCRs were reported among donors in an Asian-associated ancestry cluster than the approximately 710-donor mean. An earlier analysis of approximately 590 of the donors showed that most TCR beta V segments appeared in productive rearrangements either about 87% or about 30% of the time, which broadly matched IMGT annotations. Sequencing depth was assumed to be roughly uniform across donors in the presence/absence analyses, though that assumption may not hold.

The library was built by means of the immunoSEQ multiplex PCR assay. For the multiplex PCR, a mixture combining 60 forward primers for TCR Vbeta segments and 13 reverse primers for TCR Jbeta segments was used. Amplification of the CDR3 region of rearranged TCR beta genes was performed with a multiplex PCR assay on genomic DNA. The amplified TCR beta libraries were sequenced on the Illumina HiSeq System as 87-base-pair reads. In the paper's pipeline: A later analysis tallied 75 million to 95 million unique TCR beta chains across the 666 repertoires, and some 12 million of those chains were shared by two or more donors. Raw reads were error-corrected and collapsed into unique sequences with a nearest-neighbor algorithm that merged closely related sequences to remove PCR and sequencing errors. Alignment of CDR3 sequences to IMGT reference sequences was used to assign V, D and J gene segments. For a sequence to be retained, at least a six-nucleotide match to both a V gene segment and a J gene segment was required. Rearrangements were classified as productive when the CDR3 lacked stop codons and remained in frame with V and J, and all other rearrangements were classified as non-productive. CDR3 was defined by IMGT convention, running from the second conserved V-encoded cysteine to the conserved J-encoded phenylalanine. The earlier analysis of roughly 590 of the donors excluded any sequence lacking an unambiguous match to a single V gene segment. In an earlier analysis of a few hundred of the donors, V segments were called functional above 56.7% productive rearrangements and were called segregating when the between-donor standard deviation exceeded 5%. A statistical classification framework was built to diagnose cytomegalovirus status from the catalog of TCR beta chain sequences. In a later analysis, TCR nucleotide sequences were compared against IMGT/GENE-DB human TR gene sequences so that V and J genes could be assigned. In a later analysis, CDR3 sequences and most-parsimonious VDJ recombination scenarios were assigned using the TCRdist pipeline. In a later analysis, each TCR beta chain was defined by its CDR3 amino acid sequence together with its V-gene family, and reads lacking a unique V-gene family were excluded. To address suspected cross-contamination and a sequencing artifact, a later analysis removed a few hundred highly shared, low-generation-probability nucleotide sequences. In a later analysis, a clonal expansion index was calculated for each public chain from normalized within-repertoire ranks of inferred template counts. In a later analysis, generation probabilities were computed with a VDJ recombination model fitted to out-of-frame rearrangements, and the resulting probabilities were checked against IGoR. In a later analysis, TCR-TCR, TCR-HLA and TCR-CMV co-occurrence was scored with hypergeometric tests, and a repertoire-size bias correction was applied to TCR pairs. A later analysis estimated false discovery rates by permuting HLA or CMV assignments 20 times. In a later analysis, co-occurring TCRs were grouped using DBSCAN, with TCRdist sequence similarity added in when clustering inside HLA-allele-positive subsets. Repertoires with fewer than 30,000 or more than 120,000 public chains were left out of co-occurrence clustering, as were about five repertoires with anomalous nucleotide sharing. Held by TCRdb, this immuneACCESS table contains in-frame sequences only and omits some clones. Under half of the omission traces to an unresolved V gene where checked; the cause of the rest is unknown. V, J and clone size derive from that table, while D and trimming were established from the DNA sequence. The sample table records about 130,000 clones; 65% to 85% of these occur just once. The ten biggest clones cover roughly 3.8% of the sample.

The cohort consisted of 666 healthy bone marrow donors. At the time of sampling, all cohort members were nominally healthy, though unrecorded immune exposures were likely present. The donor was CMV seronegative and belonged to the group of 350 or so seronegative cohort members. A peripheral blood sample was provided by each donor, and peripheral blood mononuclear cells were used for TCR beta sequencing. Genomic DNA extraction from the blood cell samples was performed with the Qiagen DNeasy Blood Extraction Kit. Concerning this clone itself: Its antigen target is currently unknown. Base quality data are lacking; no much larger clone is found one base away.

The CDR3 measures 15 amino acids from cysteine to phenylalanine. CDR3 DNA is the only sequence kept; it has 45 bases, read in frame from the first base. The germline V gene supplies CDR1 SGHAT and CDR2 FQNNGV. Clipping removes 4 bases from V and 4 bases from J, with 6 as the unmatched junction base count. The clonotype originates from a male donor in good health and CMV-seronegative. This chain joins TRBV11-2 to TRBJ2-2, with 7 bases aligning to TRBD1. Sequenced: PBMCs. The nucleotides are TGTGCCAGCAGCTGGGGGTCAGGGGGCACCGGGGAGCTGTTTTTT. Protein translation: CASSWGSGGTGELFF.